This T cell receptor (beta chain) was sequenced for a study of shared clonotypes between healthy human individuals. Study-level results: Generation probabilities were higher for clonotypes shared across all four sorted-subset donors than for unshared ones.

The V and J ends lost 2 bases and 1 base respectively, with 9 bases between them. Looked up from germline, CDR1 is MNHEY and CDR2 is SMNVEV (reference sequence). This CDR3 is built from 14 residues. Naive CD8 cells lacked CD45RO and underwent positive selection for CCR7, leaving out terminally differentiated effector memory CD45RA+ cells. With regard to this clone: Its specificity is unknown.

Sequenced by immunoSEQ multiplex PCR; TCRdb stores in-frame clones only, minus some. The data hold approximately 600,000 clones, with about 95% observed a single time. This TCR derives from a woman aged 25 to 45 in good health. The rearrangement links TRBV27 to TRBJ2-7; D ambiguous. Sequencing was carried out using naive CD8+ T cells sorted from blood. CDR3 amino acids: CASSLGDSSYEQYF. CDR3 bases: TGTGCCAGCAGTTTAGGGGATAGTTCCTACGAGCAGTACTTC.